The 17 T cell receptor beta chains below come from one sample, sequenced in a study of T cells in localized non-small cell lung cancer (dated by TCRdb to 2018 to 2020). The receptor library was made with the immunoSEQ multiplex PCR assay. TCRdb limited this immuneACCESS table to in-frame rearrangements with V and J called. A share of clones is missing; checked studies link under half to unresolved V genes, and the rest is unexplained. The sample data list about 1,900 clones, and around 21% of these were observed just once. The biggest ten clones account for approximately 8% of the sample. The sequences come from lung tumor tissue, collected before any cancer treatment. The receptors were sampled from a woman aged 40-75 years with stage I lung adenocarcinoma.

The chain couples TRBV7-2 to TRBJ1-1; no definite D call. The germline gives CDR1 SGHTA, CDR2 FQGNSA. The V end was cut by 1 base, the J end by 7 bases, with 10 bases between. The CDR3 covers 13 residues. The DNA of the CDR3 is TGTGCCAGCAGCTTAGTCTTTGGGGTTGAAGCTTTCTTT. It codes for CASSLVFGVEAFF. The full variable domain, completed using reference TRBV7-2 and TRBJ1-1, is GAGVSQSPSNKVTEKGKDVELRCDPISGHTALYWYRQSLGQGLEFLIYFQGNSAPDKSGLPSDRFSAERTGGSVSTLTIQRTQQEDSAVYLCASSLVFGVEAFFGQGTRLTVV.

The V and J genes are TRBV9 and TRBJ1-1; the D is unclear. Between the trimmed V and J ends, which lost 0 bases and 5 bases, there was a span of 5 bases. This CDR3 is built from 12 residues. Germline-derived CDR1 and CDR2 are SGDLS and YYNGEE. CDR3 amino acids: CASSVGDTEAFF. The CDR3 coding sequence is TGTGCCAGCAGCGTAGGGGATACTGAAGCTTTCTTT.

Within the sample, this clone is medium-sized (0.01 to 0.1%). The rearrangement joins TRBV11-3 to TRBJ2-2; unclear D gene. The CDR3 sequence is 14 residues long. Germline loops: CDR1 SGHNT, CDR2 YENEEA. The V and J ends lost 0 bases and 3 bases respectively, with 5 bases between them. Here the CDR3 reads CASSLESHTGELFF. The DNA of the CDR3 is TGTGCCAGCAGCTTAGAGTCCCACACCGGGGAGCTGTTTTTT.

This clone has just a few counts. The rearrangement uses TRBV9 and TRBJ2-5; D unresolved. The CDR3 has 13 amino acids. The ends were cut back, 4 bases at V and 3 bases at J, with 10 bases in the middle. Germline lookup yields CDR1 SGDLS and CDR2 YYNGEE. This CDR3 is CASSSPQEETQYF. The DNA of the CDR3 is TGTGCCAGCAGCTCCCCCCAGGAAGAGACCCAGTACTTC.

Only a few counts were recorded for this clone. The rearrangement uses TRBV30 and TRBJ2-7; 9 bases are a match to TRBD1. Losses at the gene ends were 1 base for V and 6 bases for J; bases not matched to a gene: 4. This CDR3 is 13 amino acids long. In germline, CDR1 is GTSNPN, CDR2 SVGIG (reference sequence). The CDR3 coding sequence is TGTGCCTGGAGTGCACAGGGGGCTACCGAGCAGTACTTC. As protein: CAWSAQGATEQYF.

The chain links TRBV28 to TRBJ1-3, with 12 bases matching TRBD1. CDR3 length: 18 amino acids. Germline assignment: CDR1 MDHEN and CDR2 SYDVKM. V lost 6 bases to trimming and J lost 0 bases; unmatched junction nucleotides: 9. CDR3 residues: CASSYSGTGGFSGNTIYF. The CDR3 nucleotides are TGTGCCAGCAGCTACTCTGGGACAGGGGGCTTCTCTGGAAACACCATATATTTT.

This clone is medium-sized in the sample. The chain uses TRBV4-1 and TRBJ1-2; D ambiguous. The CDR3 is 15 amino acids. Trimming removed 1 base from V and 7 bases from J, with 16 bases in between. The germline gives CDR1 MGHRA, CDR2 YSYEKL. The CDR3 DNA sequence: TGCGCCAGCAGCCAAGGAGGTGGTAGGGTTTCTGGCTACACCTTC. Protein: CASSQGGGRVSGYTF.

This chain's CDR3 is CASSPLDNSYNEQFF. CDR3 sequence (DNA): TGTGCCAGCAGCCCCTTGGACAACTCCTACAATGAGCAGTTCTTC. The V call is TRBV16, the J call TRBJ2-1; tentative D call: TRBD1 (5 bases). The CDR3 totals 15 residues. Deletions cut 4 bases from V and 0 bases from J, with 10 bases between. Per the germline V gene, CDR1 is KGHSY and CDR2 is FQNENV.

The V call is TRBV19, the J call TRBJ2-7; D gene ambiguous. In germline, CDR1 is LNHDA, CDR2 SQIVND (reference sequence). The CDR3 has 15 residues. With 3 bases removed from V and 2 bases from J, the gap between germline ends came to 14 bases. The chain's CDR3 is CASSIVGEAAYEQYF. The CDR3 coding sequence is TGTGCCAGTAGTATTGTCGGAGAAGCAGCCTACGAGCAGTACTTC.

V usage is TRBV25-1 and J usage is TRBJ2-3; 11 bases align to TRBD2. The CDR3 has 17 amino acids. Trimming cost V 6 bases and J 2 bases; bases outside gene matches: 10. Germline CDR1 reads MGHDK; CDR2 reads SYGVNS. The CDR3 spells CASRPPMGLADTDTQYF. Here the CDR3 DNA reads TGTGCCAGCAGACCCCCGATGGGACTAGCGGACACAGATACGCAGTATTTT.

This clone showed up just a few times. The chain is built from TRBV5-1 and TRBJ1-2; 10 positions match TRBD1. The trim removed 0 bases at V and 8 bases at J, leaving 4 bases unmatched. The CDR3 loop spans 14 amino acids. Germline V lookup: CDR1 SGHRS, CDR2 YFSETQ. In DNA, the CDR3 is TGCGCCAGCAGCTTGGGTGGGACAGGGGAAGGCTACACCTTC. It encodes CASSLGGTGEGYTF.

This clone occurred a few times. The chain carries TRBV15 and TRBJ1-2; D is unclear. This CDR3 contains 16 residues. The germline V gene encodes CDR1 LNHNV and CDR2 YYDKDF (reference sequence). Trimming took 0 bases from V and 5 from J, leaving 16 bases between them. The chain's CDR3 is CATSRDSNAPLYGYTF. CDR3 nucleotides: TGTGCCACCAGCAGAGATAGTAACGCCCCACTGTATGGCTACACCTTC.

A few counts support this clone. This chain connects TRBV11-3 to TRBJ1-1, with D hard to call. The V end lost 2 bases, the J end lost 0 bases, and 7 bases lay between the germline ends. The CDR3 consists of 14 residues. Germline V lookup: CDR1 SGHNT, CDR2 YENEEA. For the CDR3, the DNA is TGTGCCAGCAGCTTAAACATCATGAACACTGAAGCTTTCTTT. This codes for CASSLNIMNTEAFF.

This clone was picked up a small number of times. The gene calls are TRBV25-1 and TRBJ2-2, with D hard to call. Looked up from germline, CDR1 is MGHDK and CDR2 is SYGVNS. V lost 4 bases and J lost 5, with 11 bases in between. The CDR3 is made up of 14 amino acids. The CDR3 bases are TGTGCCAGCAGTGTAGCCGGAGAGACCGGGGAGCTGTTTTTT. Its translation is CASSVAGETGELFF.

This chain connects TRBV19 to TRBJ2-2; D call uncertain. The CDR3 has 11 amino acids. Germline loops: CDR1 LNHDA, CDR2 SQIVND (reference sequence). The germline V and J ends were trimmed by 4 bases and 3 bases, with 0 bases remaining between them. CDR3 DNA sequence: TGTGCCAGTAGTAACACCGGGGAGCTGTTTTTT. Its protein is CASSNTGELFF.

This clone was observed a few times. The DNA for the CDR3 is TGCGCCAGCAGTCAATCCGTGGCAGGGGGATCGTCCGGGGAGCTGTTTTTT. Translated, it gives CASSQSVAGGSSGELFF. The chain is built from TRBV23-1 and TRBJ2-2; TRBD1 matches 7 bases. TRBV23-1 belongs to the ORF category, with a function that is uncertain. The V segment lost 0 bases and the J segment 6 bases; nucleotides outside the gene matches: 10. The CDR3 is made up of 17 amino acids.

Here the CDR3 DNA reads TGTGCCAGCAGCAGGGTTCCCGAAGGCAATCAGCCCCAGCATTTT. Its translation is CASSRVPEGNQPQHF. This sequence joins TRBV6-8 and TRBJ1-5, with D possibly being TRBD1 (5 bases). CDR3 length equals 15 residues. The V gene's germline CDR1 is MNHGY and CDR2 SAAAGT. The V end lost 6 bases, the J end lost 2 bases, and 14 bases lay between the germline ends.